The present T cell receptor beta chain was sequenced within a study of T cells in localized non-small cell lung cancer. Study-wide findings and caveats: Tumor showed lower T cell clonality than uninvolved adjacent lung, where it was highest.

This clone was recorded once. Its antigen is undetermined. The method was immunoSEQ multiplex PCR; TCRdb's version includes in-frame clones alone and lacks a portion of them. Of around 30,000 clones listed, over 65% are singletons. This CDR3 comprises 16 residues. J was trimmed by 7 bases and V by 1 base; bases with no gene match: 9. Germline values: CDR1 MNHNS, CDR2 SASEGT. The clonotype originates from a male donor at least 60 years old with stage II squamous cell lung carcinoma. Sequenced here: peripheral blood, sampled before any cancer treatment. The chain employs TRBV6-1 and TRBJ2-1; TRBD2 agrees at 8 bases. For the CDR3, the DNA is TGTGCCAGCAGTGAAGACCGGGGGGGTTTGAGAAATGAGCAGTTCTTC. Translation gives CASSEDRGGLRNEQFF.